These 30 T cell receptor beta chains share one sample of origin, sequenced in a study of identical twins. MiXCR was run by TCRdb on the 5' RACE reads, yielding one entry per CDR3 protein. Of 400,000 to 500,000 distinct CDR3 sequences listed, 15% to 20% are singletons. Input material: naive T cells sorted from blood. The receptor set was obtained from a man between 45 and 60 years old in good health.

This clonotype has ten or more counts. The chain employs TRBV10-3 and TRBJ2-2; D is unresolved. In germline, CDR1 is ENHRY, CDR2 SYGVKD. V was pared by 2 bases and J by 0 bases, with 13 bases between. The CDR3 extends over 17 amino acids. The CDR3 DNA is TGTGCCATCAGTGAGCCACCCTTCCGAGCGAACACCGGGGAGCTGTTTTTT. Protein sequence: CAISEPPFRANTGELFF.

The chain combines TRBV7-9 with TRBJ2-7, with 11 positions matching TRBD2. CDR3 length: 16 residues. V shed 4 bases, J shed 3 bases, and the junction held 8 bases outside the gene matches. Germline assignment: CDR1 SEHNR and CDR2 FQNEAQ (reference sequence). Written as DNA, the CDR3 is TGTGCCAGCAGCTCACCGACTAGCGGGACCAACTACGAGCAGTACTTC. It is translated as CASSSPTSGTNYEQYF.

V usage is TRBV18 and J usage is TRBJ2-7; D is ambiguous. The CDR3 has 13 amino acids. The germline V gene has CDR1 KGHSH and CDR2 LQKENI. The V and J ends lost 8 bases and 3 bases respectively, with 14 bases between them. The CDR3 bases are TGTGCCAGCAGTCCCCGGCAGAACTACGAGCAGTACTTC. It is translated as CASSPRQNYEQYF.

This clonotype was counted a few times. The V and J genes are TRBV7-2 and TRBJ2-3; 9 bases align to TRBD2. The CDR3 covers 16 residues. Trimming removed 1 base from V and 6 bases from J; junction bases left unmatched: 8. Germline CDR1 reads SGHTA; CDR2 reads FQGNSA. The CDR3 sequence: CASSLVGGRALDTQYF. As DNA, the CDR3 is TGTGCCAGCAGCTTAGTTGGCGGGAGGGCCTTGGATACGCAGTATTTT.

This clonotype was counted at least ten times. The rearrangement joins TRBV12-3 or TRBV12-4 to TRBJ2-3; either TRBD1 or TRBD2 may supply D (5 bases each). The CDR3 runs to 16 residues. V gave up 5 bases and J gave up 5 bases, with 20 bases separating them. CDR3 nucleotide sequence: TGTGCCAGCAGTACGAGGGGTATGGGAGTAGGAGATACGCAGTATTTT. Translation: CASSTRGMGVGDTQYF.

The sample holds many counts of this clonotype. V is TRBV5-6 and J is TRBJ1-2; 7 bases map to TRBD1. Germline loops: CDR1 SGHDT, CDR2 YYEEEE. V lost 2 bases, J lost 8 bases, and 9 bases stayed unmatched. This CDR3 has 14 amino acids. DNA for the CDR3: TGTGCCAGCAGCTTCGGGACAGCGCTTATCGGCTACACCTTC. Translating gives CASSFGTALIGYTF.

The chain links TRBV2 to TRBJ2-7; D gene unclear. This CDR3 spans 12 amino acids. From germline, CDR1 is SNHLY and CDR2 FYNNEI. Trimming cost V 0 bases and J 11 bases, with 11 bases left between them. The DNA for the CDR3 is TGTGCCAGCAGTGAAGCAAGGTCAAAGGAGTACTTC. Residues: CASSEARSKEYF.

This clonotype was counted between two and nine times. This chain connects TRBV20-1 to TRBJ2-3; D is possibly TRBD2 (6 bases). Germline V gives CDR1 DFQATT, CDR2 SNEGSKA (reference sequence). V shed 0 bases and J shed 4 bases, with 11 bases lying between them. The CDR3 loop spans 14 amino acids. The CDR3 DNA sequence: TGCAGTGCTAGAGATTTCGGGGGATCAGATACGCAGTATTTT. Residues: CSARDFGGSDTQYF.

The rearrangement uses TRBV19 and TRBJ2-1; TRBD1 matches 9 bases. Germline CDR1 LNHDA, CDR2 SQIVND (reference sequence). The CDR3 consists of 15 residues. The ends lost 8 bases at V and 8 bases at J; junction bases unmatched: 13. In nucleotides, the CDR3 is TGTGCCAGTGGCCCGGGACAGGGAGTCCCCCATGAGCAGTTCTTC. Protein product: CASGPGQGVPHEQFF.

Worth noting for this clonotype: Since the CDR3 does not end with the conserved phenylalanine or tryptophan, this likely comes from a read error. The chain combines TRBV29-1 with TRBJ1-2; D not certain. Germline loops: CDR1 SQVTM, CDR2 ANQGSEA. This CDR3 region has 12 residues. V gave up 7 bases and J gave up 5 bases, with 14 bases separating them. The CDR3: CSAQTTVYGYTS. The CDR3 coding sequence is TGCAGCGCCCAGACAACTGTATATGGCTACACCTCC.

The V call is TRBV10-3, the J call TRBJ2-5; possibly TRBD1 or TRBD2 for D (5 bases each). The V end was cut by 7 bases, the J end by 1 base, with 13 bases between. This CDR3 is built from 14 residues. CDR1 is ENHRY, CDR2 SYGVKD, per germline. The CDR3 loop reads CAIMSGSGQETQYF. As DNA, the CDR3 is TGTGCCATCATGTCAGGGAGTGGCCAAGAGACCCAGTACTTC.

The rearrangement links TRBV5-1 to TRBJ2-2; possibly TRBD1 for D (6 bases). The CDR3 runs to 15 residues. CDR1 is SGHRS, CDR2 YFSETQ, per germline. Trimming stripped 4 bases from V and 4 bases from J, with 14 bases between. CDR3 amino acids: CASSTSGTLTGELFF. CDR3 bases: TGCGCCAGCAGCACCTCCGGGACACTCACCGGGGAGCTGTTTTTT.

The gene calls are TRBV20-1 and TRBJ2-3; 7 bases align to TRBD2. V lost 5 bases to trimming and J lost 6 bases; unmatched junction nucleotides: 11. Germline V gene data show CDR1 as DFQATT and CDR2 as SNEGSKA (reference sequence). This CDR3 spans 14 amino acids. The CDR3 protein is CSAHNPLGGDTQYF. As DNA, the CDR3 is TGCAGTGCTCACAACCCACTGGGAGGGGATACGCAGTATTTT.

This clonotype was seen at least ten times. The V gene is TRBV29-1, the J gene TRBJ2-7, with TRBD2 matching over 8 bases. Germline CDR1 is SQVTM and CDR2 is ANQGSEA. V was pared by 5 bases and J by 5 bases, with 11 bases of the junction left unmatched. The CDR3 contains 14 residues. CDR3 amino acids: CSVMSRGGRNEQYF. The CDR3 DNA reads TGCAGCGTTATGAGTCGGGGGGGGAGGAACGAGCAGTACTTC.

This clonotype came up many times. Here the CDR3 DNA reads TGCAGTGCTAGGGGCAGGACTAGCGGGAGGAATGAGCAGTTCTTC. It translates to CSARGRTSGRNEQFF. The rearrangement joins TRBV20-1 to TRBJ2-1, with TRBD2 identical over 14 bases. This CDR3 comprises 15 residues. V trimming: 3 bases; J trimming: 7 bases; junction bases outside the gene matches: 5. CDR1 is DFQATT and CDR2 is SNEGSKA in the germline V gene (reference sequence).

Only a few counts were recorded for this clonotype. V gene TRBV7-8 combines with J gene TRBJ1-5; D not resolved. The CDR3 extends over 16 amino acids. V shed 4 bases and J shed 2 bases, with 15 bases lying between them. In germline, CDR1 is SGHVS, CDR2 FQNEAQ. CDR3 coding DNA: TGTGCCAGCAGCTCCGCTCGGGGAAAGGGCAATCAGCCCCAGCATTTT. It encodes CASSSARGKGNQPQHF. Filled out from reference TRBV7-8 and TRBJ1-5, the complete variable domain reads GAGVSQSPRYKVAKRGQDVALRCDPISGHVSLFWYQQALGQGPEFLTYFQNEAQLDKSGLPSDRFFAERPEGSVSTLKIQRTQQEDSAVYLCASSSARGKGNQPQHFGDGTRLSIL.

In its sample, this clonotype was seen a few times. The V call is TRBV6-2 or TRBV6-3, the J call TRBJ2-2; 12 bases match TRBD1. Trimming removed 2 bases from V and 3 bases from J; junction bases left unmatched: 16. The germline V gene encodes CDR1 MNHEY and CDR2 SVGEGT. This CDR3 contains 21 residues. CDR3 sequence (DNA): TGTGCCAGCAGTTACCCCTCTGGGACAGGGGGCCGATACCGGGACACCGGGGAGCTGTTTTTT. As protein: CASSYPSGTGGRYRDTGELFF.

This clonotype was picked up a small number of times. The chain carries TRBV3-1 and TRBJ2-7; maybe TRBD1 (6 bases). The CDR3 spans 15 residues. V was cut by 2 bases and J by 3 bases, with 14 bases left in between. The germline gives CDR1 LGHDT, CDR2 YNNKEL (reference sequence). Here the CDR3 reads CASSQTAGARYEQYF. CDR3 in DNA: TGTGCCAGCAGCCAAACGGCAGGGGCTCGCTACGAGCAGTACTTC.

The J gene is TRBJ1-2, the V gene TRBV12-3 or TRBV12-4, with a weak D call TRBD1 (5 bases). This CDR3 comprises 13 residues. Deletions cut 6 bases from V and 4 bases from J, with 12 bases between. DNA of the CDR3: TGTGCCAGCAGCCTCAAGACAGTCTATGGCTACACCTTC. Amino acids: CASSLKTVYGYTF.

V and J are TRBV12-3 or TRBV12-4 and TRBJ2-6, with D unresolved. With 3 bases removed from V and 4 bases from J, the gap between germline ends came to 10 bases. This CDR3 region has 15 residues. CDR3 protein: CASSLTTTGANVLTF. CDR3 nucleotide sequence: TGTGCCAGCAGTTTGACAACGACGGGGGCCAACGTCCTGACTTTC.

The rearrangement uses TRBV15 and TRBJ1-6, with TRBD1 identical over 9 bases. With 8 bases clipped from V and 8 bases from J, the junction kept 4 bases outside the gene matches. From germline, CDR1 is LNHNV and CDR2 YYDKDF (reference sequence). CDR3 length: 13 amino acids. The DNA for the CDR3 is TGTGCCACCGGGACAGGGCGAGATTCACCCCTCCACTTT. It is translated as CATGTGRDSPLHF.

This clonotype was counted ten times or more. The chain couples TRBV6-2 or TRBV6-3 to TRBJ1-1; 7 positions match TRBD1. The ends lost 6 bases at V and 5 bases at J; junction bases unmatched: 9. The CDR3 is 14 residues long. CDR1 MNHEY and CDR2 SVGEGT come from the germline V gene. In nucleotides, the CDR3 is TGTGCCAGCAGATACGGACAGGCTTGGACTGAAGCTTTCTTT. It codes for CASRYGQAWTEAFF.

Only one count was recorded for this clonotype. At one end the junction does not follow the germline gene, possibly because of a read error. The chain uses TRBV7-9 and TRBJ1-1; D is ambiguous. This CDR3 has 11 amino acids. The germline V gene encodes CDR1 SEHNR and CDR2 FQNEAQ (reference sequence). CDR3 residues: CAAGVNTEAFF. The CDR3 region has the DNA TGCGCCGCTGGGGTGAACACTGAAGCTTTCTTT.

The CDR3 DNA is TGTGCCAGCAGCCAAGATGCAGGGAGCACTGGGGAGCTGTTTTTT. Its protein is CASSQDAGSTGELFF. The chain couples TRBV4-2 to TRBJ2-2; D is perhaps TRBD1 or TRBD2 (5 bases each). Germline V CDR1 and CDR2: LGHNA, YNFKEQ. The CDR3 sequence is 15 residues long. V lost 0 bases and J 8 bases, leaving 13 bases between the germline ends.

As DNA, the CDR3 is TGTGCCAGCAGCCCCCGGACAGGAGCCCACGAGCAGTACTTC. Its protein is CASSPRTGAHEQYF. The rearrangement uses TRBV3-1 and TRBJ2-7; 7 nucleotides match TRBD1. Germline values: CDR1 LGHDT, CDR2 YNNKEL (reference sequence). CDR3 length equals 14 residues. With V trimmed by 4 bases and J by 5 bases, 8 bases remained unmatched.

The chain has TRBV11-2 and TRBJ2-1; 7 nucleotides agree with TRBD2. V gave up 5 bases and J gave up 5 bases; unmatched junction bases: 6. CDR1 is SGHAT and CDR2 is FQNNGV in the germline V gene. The CDR3 runs to 14 residues. In DNA, the CDR3 is TGTGCCAGCAGCCAAGCGGGGCGGGACAATGAGCAGTTCTTC. It is translated as CASSQAGRDNEQFF.

CDR3 sequence reads: CASSLYGLAGLEQYF. The CDR3 region has the DNA TGTGCCAGCAGTCTGTACGGACTAGCGGGTCTCGAGCAGTACTTC. The gene calls are TRBV28 and TRBJ2-7; 11 bases map to TRBD2. Trimming took 5 bases from V and 6 from J; bases not matched to a gene: 9. Germline-derived CDR1 and CDR2 are MDHEN and SYDVKM. This CDR3 is built from 15 residues.

V is TRBV4-3 and J is TRBJ1-1; no clear D. This CDR3 region has 15 residues. Trimming shortened V by 0 bases and J by 5 bases, and 13 bases separated the two germline ends. The germline CDR1 and CDR2 sequences are LGHNA and YSLEER. The CDR3 here is CASSQDSGGRTEAFF. CDR3 sequence (DNA): TGCGCCAGCAGCCAAGATTCCGGAGGGAGGACTGAAGCTTTCTTT.

This clonotype turned up a few times. The chain links TRBV7-6 to TRBJ2-1; a weak D match, TRBD2 (5 bases). V lost 2 bases and J 8 bases, leaving 13 bases between the germline ends. Germline V gene data show CDR1 as SGHVS and CDR2 as FNYEAQ. The CDR3 sequence is 14 residues long. Here the CDR3 reads CASSLRTVDYEQFF. As DNA, the CDR3 is TGTGCCAGCAGCTTACGTACAGTGGACTATGAGCAGTTCTTC.

At least ten counts were recorded for this clonotype. This chain links TRBV24-1 with TRBJ1-1; D unclear. The V gene lost 4 bases and the J gene lost 2 bases, with 13 bases spanning the gap. CDR1 is KGHDR, CDR2 SFDVKD, per germline. The CDR3 sequence is 15 residues long. The CDR3 is CATSDPDLGNTEAFF. DNA of the CDR3: TGTGCCACCAGTGACCCGGACCTGGGTAACACTGAAGCTTTCTTT.